This T cell receptor (beta chain) was identified in a study of blood T cell repertoires in COVID-19. The CDR3 spans 15 residues. CDR1 is SGHVS and CDR2 is FNYEAQ in the germline V gene. Trimming removed 0 bases at V and 3 bases at J, with 11 bases between. Libraries were prepared by immunoSEQ multiplex PCR; TCRdb keeps only in-frame clonotypes and omits some of them. The sample includes 400,000 to 450,000 clones, 80% to 90% seen only once; the top ten take almost 1.5%. This TCR derives from a woman aged 25 to 45 with active or convalescent COVID-19. The genes are TRBV7-6 and TRBJ2-5, with D unresolved. Sequencing input: peripheral blood. The CDR3, as DNA: TGTGCCAGCAGCTTAGCAGTTTCTGCAGAAGAGACCCAGTACTTC. Protein sequence: CASSLAVSAEETQYF.